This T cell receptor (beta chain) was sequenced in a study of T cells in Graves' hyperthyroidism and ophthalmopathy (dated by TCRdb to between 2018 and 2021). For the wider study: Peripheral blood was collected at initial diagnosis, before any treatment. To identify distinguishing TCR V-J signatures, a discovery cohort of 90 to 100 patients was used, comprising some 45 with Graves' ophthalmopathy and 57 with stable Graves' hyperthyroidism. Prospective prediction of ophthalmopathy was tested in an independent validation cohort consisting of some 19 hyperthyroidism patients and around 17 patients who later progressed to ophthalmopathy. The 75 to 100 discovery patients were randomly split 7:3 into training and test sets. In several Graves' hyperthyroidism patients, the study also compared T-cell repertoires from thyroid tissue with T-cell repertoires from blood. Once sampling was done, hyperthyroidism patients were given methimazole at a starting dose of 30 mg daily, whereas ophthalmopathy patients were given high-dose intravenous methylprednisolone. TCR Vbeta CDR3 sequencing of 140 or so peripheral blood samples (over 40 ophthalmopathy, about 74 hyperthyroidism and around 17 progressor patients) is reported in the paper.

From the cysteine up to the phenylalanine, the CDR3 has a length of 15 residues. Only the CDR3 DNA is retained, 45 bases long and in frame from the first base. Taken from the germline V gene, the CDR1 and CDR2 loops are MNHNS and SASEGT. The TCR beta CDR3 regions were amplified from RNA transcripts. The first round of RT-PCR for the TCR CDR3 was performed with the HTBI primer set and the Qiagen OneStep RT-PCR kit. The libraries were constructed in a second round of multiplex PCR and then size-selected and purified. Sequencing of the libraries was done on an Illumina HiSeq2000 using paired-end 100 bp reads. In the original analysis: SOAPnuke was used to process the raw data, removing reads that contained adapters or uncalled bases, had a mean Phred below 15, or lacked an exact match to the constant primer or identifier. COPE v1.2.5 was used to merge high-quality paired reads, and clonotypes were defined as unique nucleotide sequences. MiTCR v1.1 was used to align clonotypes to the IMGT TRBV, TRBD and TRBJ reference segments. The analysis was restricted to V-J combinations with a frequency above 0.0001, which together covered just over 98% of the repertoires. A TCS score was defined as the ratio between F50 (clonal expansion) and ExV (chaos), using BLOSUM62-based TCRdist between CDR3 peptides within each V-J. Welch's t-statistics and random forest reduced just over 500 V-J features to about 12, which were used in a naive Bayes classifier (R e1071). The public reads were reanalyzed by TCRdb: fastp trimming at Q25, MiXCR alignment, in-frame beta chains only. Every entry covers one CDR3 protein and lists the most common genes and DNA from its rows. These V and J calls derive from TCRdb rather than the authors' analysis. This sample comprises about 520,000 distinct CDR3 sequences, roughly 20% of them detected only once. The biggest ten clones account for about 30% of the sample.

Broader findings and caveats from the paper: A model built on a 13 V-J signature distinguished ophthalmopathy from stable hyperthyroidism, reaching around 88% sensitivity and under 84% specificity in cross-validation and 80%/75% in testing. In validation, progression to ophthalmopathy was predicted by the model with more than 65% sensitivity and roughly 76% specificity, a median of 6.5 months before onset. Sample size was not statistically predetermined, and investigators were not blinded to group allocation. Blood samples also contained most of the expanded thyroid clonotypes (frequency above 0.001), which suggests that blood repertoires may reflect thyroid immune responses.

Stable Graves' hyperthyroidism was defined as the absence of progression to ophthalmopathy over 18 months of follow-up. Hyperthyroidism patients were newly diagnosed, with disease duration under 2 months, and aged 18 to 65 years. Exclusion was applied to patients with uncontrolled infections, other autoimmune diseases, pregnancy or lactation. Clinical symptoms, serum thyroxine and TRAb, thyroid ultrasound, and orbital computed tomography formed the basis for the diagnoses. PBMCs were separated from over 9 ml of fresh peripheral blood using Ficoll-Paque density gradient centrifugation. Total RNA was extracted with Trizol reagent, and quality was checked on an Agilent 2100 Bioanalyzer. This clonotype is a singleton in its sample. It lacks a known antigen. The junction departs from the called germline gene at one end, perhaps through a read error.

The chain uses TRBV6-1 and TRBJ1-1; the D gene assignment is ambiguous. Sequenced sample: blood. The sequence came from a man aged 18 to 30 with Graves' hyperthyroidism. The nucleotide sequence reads TGTGCCAGCCATAACCCGCAGATCATGAACACTGATGCTTTCTTT. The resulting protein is CASHNPQIMNTDAFF.